Below are 26 T cell receptor beta chains sequenced from a single sample in a study of T-cell memory formation after mild COVID-19. TCRdb reprocessed the 5' RACE reads via MiXCR and lists one record per CDR3 protein. The sample carries a few hundred thousand distinct CDR3 sequences, less than 25% recorded once. The sample was PBMCs or a T cell subset sorted from them (not recorded which). All receptors come from an adult woman who had mild COVID-19 (a few samples of this study predate the infection). Cell type and time point are not known.

The CDR3 DNA follows: TGTGCCAGCAGTGTGGTCCACGAGCAGTACTTC. This encodes CASSVVHEQYF. This chain joins TRBV25-1 and TRBJ2-7, with D hard to call. V shed 4 bases and J shed 5 bases, with 6 bases lying between them. The CDR3 runs to 11 residues. CDR1 and CDR2 from the germline V gene are MGHDK and SYGVNS.

The chain carries TRBV5-6 and TRBJ2-4; 7 positions match TRBD1. The CDR3 spans 14 residues. V lost 7 bases and J lost 7; bases outside the gene matches: 11. Looked up from germline, CDR1 is SGHDT and CDR2 is YYEEEE. Written as DNA, the CDR3 is TGTGCCAGCTTCCGCTCCGGGACAGCTAACATTCAGTACTTC. Its protein product is CASFRSGTANIQYF. The full variable domain, completed using reference TRBV5-6 and TRBJ2-4, is DAGVTQSPTHLIKTRGQQVTLRCSPKSGHDTVSWYQQALGQGPQFIFQYYEEEERQRGNFPDRFSGHQFPNYSSELNVNALLLGDSALYLCASFRSGTANIQYFGAGTRLSVL.

V usage is TRBV20-1 and J usage is TRBJ2-1, with D possibly being TRBD2 (6 bases). Germline V gives CDR1 DFQATT, CDR2 SNEGSKA (reference sequence). Trimming took 7 bases from V and 0 from J, leaving 16 bases between them. The CDR3 consists of 15 residues. Here the CDR3 reads CSGRGGASSYNEQFF. CDR3 in DNA: TGCAGTGGAAGGGGCGGGGCGAGCTCCTACAATGAGCAGTTCTTC.

This chain links TRBV7-9 with TRBJ1-4; D remains ambiguous. Germline V gives CDR1 SEHNR, CDR2 FQNEAQ (reference sequence). The CDR3 loop spans 14 amino acids. V shed 5 bases and J shed 10 bases, with 17 bases lying between them. The CDR3 region is CASSPNIPPGKLFF. DNA of the CDR3: TGTGCCAGCAGCCCTAATATACCCCCGGGAAAACTGTTTTTT.

This sequence joins TRBV6-6 and TRBJ2-1; the D gene is possibly TRBD2 (5 bases). Trimming stripped 6 bases from V and 6 bases from J, with 24 bases between. CDR1 is MNHNY and CDR2 is SVGAGI in the germline V gene (reference sequence). There are 17 residues in the CDR3. CDR3 sequence reads: CASSHEGRRLIGNEQFF. CDR3 DNA sequence: TGTGCCAGCAGCCACGAGGGTCGTAGGTTGATCGGCAATGAGCAGTTCTTC.

The chain is built from TRBV4-1 and TRBJ2-7; unclear D gene. The CDR3 sequence is 15 residues long. V was trimmed by 5 bases and J by 0 bases, leaving 14 bases between them. Germline V CDR1 and CDR2: MGHRA, YSYEKL. CDR3 nucleotide sequence: TGCGCCAGCAGCGGCGTGGGTCAGAGCTCCTACGAGCAGTACTTC. Translating gives CASSGVGQSSYEQYF.

The sample holds a few counts of this clonotype. V and J are TRBV18 and TRBJ2-1; D unclear. The CDR3 loop spans 13 amino acids. Germline V gene lookup returns CDR1 KGHSH and CDR2 LQKENI. The germline V and J ends were trimmed by 0 bases and 6 bases, with 6 bases remaining between them. CDR3 loop: CASSPPGSNEQFF. The CDR3 DNA reads TGTGCCAGCTCACCACCTGGGTCCAATGAGCAGTTCTTC.

Ten or more counts support this clonotype. V gene TRBV27 combines with J gene TRBJ2-1; D gene uncertain. Looked up from germline, CDR1 is MNHEY and CDR2 is SMNVEV (reference sequence). The CDR3 is 12 amino acids. The V end lost 4 bases, the J end lost 1 base, and 2 bases lay between the germline ends. CDR3 in amino acids: CASSYSYNEQFF. For the CDR3, the DNA is TGTGCCAGCAGTTATTCCTACAATGAGCAGTTCTTC.

This clonotype appeared a few times. The chain combines TRBV7-2 with TRBJ2-5, with 9 positions matching TRBD1. The CDR3 totals 13 residues. J lost 5 bases, V lost 7 bases, and 5 bases had no gene match. Germline V CDR1 and CDR2: SGHTA, FQGNSA. The CDR3 DNA sequence: TGTGCCAGCACGGGACAGGGTGTGGAGACCCAGTACTTC. Protein: CASTGQGVETQYF.

This clonotype has more than one count but fewer than ten. The V gene is TRBV6-2 or TRBV6-3, the J gene TRBJ2-7, with unresolved D. CDR1 and CDR2 from the germline V gene are MNHEY and SVGEGT. The CDR3 covers 15 residues. Trimming removed 0 bases at V and 0 bases at J, with 9 bases between. The CDR3 reads CASSYSTGGSYEQYF. As DNA, the CDR3 is TGTGCCAGCAGTTACTCGACCGGTGGCTCCTACGAGCAGTACTTC.

The chain joins TRBV5-6 to TRBJ2-2; 8 bases map to TRBD1. Germline CDR1 SGHDT, CDR2 YYEEEE. V shed 2 bases, J shed 4 bases, and the junction held 7 bases outside the gene matches. The CDR3 consists of 16 residues. The CDR3 nucleotides read TGTGCCAGCAGCTTTGGACAGGGCTGGTCCACCGGGGAGCTGTTTTTT. It specifies CASSFGQGWSTGELFF. Supplemented by reference TRBV5-6 and TRBJ2-2, the full variable domain reads DAGVTQSPTHLIKTRGQQVTLRCSPKSGHDTVSWYQQALGQGPQFIFQYYEEEERQRGNFPDRFSGHQFPNYSSELNVNALLLGDSALYLCASSFGQGWSTGELFFGEGSRLTVL.

This chain uses TRBV7-9 with TRBJ2-2; D remains unclear. The CDR3 runs to 15 residues. With 4 bases removed from V and 1 base from J, the gap between germline ends came to 10 bases. Germline V CDR1 and CDR2: SEHNR, FQNEAQ (reference sequence). The CDR3 DNA follows: TGTGCCAGCAGCTCTATAGACGGGAACACCGGGGAGCTGTTTTTT. It translates to CASSSIDGNTGELFF.

This chain links TRBV23-1 with TRBJ1-2; D gene ambiguous. TRBV23-1 is designated an ORF whose function remains uncertain. Deletions cut 0 bases from V and 4 bases from J, with 15 bases between. CDR3 length: 16 residues. As DNA, the CDR3 is TGCGCCAGCAGTCAATCGAGGAAAGGCCTGCTCTATGGCTACACCTTC. Amino acids: CASSQSRKGLLYGYTF.

The gene calls are TRBV12-3 or TRBV12-4 and TRBJ2-7, with 8 positions matching TRBD1. The length of the CDR3 is 13 residues. V was clipped by 6 bases and J by 4 bases; unmatched bases: 5. The CDR3 nucleotides are TGTGCCAGCAGCAAGGGACAGGTTTACGAGCAGTACTTC. It specifies CASSKGQVYEQYF.

This clonotype was seen a handful of times. The J gene is TRBJ1-2, the V gene TRBV7-2; D is possibly TRBD1 (5 bases). This CDR3 comprises 16 residues. Germline V gene sequence: CDR1 SGHTA, CDR2 FQGNSA. Trimming cost V 4 bases and J 1 base, with 16 bases left between them. The CDR3 loop reads CASSYGAGLGNYGYTF. In DNA form, the CDR3 reads TGTGCCAGCAGCTACGGCGCAGGGTTGGGTAACTATGGCTACACCTTC.

The chain uses TRBV2 and TRBJ2-5; 7 bases fit TRBD1. The CDR3 totals 15 residues. The ends lost 2 bases at V and 5 bases at J; junction bases unmatched: 8. Germline CDR1 is SNHLY and CDR2 is FYNNEI. The DNA of the CDR3 is TGTGCCAGCAGTGAAAAGGGGGCCGAATGGGAGACCCAGTACTTC. Translated: CASSEKGAEWETQYF.

This clonotype has only a few counts. The chain has TRBV12-3 or TRBV12-4 and TRBJ2-5; 8 bases match TRBD2. This CDR3 contains 18 residues. Trimming at V came to 3 bases and at J to 2 bases, leaving 14 bases not matched to a gene. This chain's CDR3 is CASSFIGLAGSLQETQYF. The DNA of the CDR3 is TGTGCCAGCAGTTTTATCGGGCTAGCGGGCTCGCTTCAAGAGACCCAGTACTTC.

V and J are TRBV20-1 and TRBJ1-1; D is uncertain. V dropped 0 bases and J dropped 0 bases, with 17 bases sitting between them. There are 17 residues in the CDR3. CDR1 and CDR2 (germline): DFQATT, SNEGSKA (reference sequence). CDR3 in DNA: TGCAGTGCTAGAGATGGGAGGTCACCTGTGATGAACACTGAAGCTTTCTTT. As protein: CSARDGRSPVMNTEAFF.

This sequence joins TRBV7-9 and TRBJ2-5, with D unresolved. Trimming removed 6 bases at V and 5 bases at J, with 19 bases between. Germline V CDR1 and CDR2: SEHNR, FQNEAQ (reference sequence). This CDR3 contains 15 residues. The CDR3 coding sequence is TGTGCCAGCAGATCCGGGCTACATCTGGAGGAGACCCAGTACTTC. This sequence encodes CASRSGLHLEETQYF.

The rearrangement uses TRBV7-2 and TRBJ2-7; 7 nucleotides line up with TRBD1. The CDR3 is 16 amino acids. V shed 1 base and J 0 bases; nucleotides not matched to a gene: 6. The germline V gene encodes CDR1 SGHTA and CDR2 FQGNSA. The CDR3 sequence is CASSLGSTGSSYEQYF. In DNA form, the CDR3 reads TGTGCCAGCAGCTTAGGTTCGACAGGGAGCTCCTACGAGCAGTACTTC.

The chain recombines TRBV6-4 with TRBJ2-1, with 8 bases matching TRBD2. This CDR3 has 14 residues. The trim removed 5 bases at V and 8 bases at J, leaving 8 bases unmatched. Germline assignment: CDR1 MRHNA and CDR2 SNTAGT. DNA for the CDR3: TGTGCCAGCAGTCCCATAGCGGGGAACCATGAGCAGTTCTTC. This encodes CASSPIAGNHEQFF.

The chain has TRBV28 and TRBJ1-6; D call uncertain. V was cut by 6 bases and J by 7 bases, with 16 bases left in between. The CDR3 extends over 15 amino acids. Germline V lookup: CDR1 MDHEN, CDR2 SYDVKM. For the CDR3, the DNA is TGTGCCAGCAGCACCCGAAGAACGGGGAATTCACCCCTCCACTTT. Amino acids: CASSTRRTGNSPLHF.

This clonotype showed up just a few times. V usage is TRBV6-2 or TRBV6-3 and J usage is TRBJ1-1, with 7 bases that match TRBD1. The J segment lost 1 base and the V segment lost 4 bases, leaving 15 bases of the junction unmatched. Germline V lookup: CDR1 MNHEY, CDR2 SVGEGT. The CDR3 is made up of 18 amino acids. CDR3: CASSSPFQTGRSNTEAFF. CDR3 nucleotides: TGTGCCAGCAGTTCGCCGTTCCAGACAGGGAGGTCGAACACTGAAGCTTTCTTT.

The chain carries TRBV15 and TRBJ1-5; D gene unclear. V was shortened by 4 bases and J by 1 base, with 14 bases between the two germline ends. The CDR3 is made up of 16 amino acids. Germline CDR1 and CDR2: LNHNV and YYDKDF (reference sequence). In DNA form, the CDR3 reads TGTGCCACCAGCAAAAGACGGACTCTCAGCAATCAGCCCCAGCATTTT. It translates to CATSKRRTLSNQPQHF.

The chain has TRBV9 and TRBJ2-7; the D call may be TRBD1 or TRBD2 (5 bases each). Looked up from germline, CDR1 is SGDLS and CDR2 is YYNGEE. V gave up 3 bases and J gave up 4 bases, with 17 bases separating them. CDR3 length equals 15 residues. This chain's CDR3 is CASSARWGSGYEQYF. The CDR3 region has the DNA TGTGCCAGCAGCGCGAGATGGGGGAGTGGATACGAGCAGTACTTC.

This clonotype has a count of ten or more. The V gene is TRBV10-3, the J gene TRBJ2-3, with 9 bases that match TRBD2. Germline V gene sequence: CDR1 ENHRY, CDR2 SYGVKD. The CDR3 is made up of 17 amino acids. The trim removed 0 bases at V and 6 bases at J, leaving 10 bases unmatched. The CDR3 sequence is CAISESALAGWPDTQYF. DNA of the CDR3: TGTGCCATCAGTGAGTCTGCACTAGCGGGTTGGCCTGATACGCAGTATTTT.